This is a list of T cell receptor beta chains from one sample in a study of spatial heterogeneity in lung cancer. TCRdb called the 5' RACE reads again in MiXCR, with one record for every CDR3 protein. The profile shows approximately 26,000 distinct CDR3 sequences, 8.8% of them singletons. The specimen comprised lung tumor tissue, sampled at surgery. All receptors derive from a male donor with early-stage non-small cell lung cancer. Both conserved end residues are trimmed from each CDR3.

>11|TRBV20-1|TRBJ1-1
SAREGLYTEAF
>11|TRBV7-9|TRBJ1-2
ASSLVTDYGYT
>12|TRBV2|TRBJ2-2
ASRAGSTTGELF
>11|TRBV28|TRBJ1-4
ASNRGPGEKLF
>12|TRBV18|TRBJ2-7
ASSPTGTSYEQY
>9|TRBV2|TRBJ1-2
ASSARAGYT
>12|TRBV19|TRBJ2-6
ASSSRAGANVLT
>12|TRBV28|TRBJ1-4
ASSRQTGYEKLF
>13|TRBV5-1|TRBJ2-3
ASSLVGGYTDTQY
>13|TRBV28|TRBJ2-7
ASSFMGGGIYEQY
>12|TRBV6-6|TRBJ2-3
ASRPPSGTDTQY
>13|TRBV6-1|TRBJ2-7
ASSERPGPSYEQY
>11|TRBV9|TRBJ1-2
ASSVGTVYGYT
>12|TRBV15|TRBJ1-5
ATSREGGRQPQH
>14|TRBV10-3|TRBJ1-2
AISESTKIGPHGYT
>12|TRBV20-1|TRBJ2-3
SASGAGVTDTQY
>10|TRBV28|TRBJ2-1
ASSLRENEQF
>11|TRBV20-1|TRBJ1-1
SARGDRDTEAF
>12|TRBV14|TRBJ1-1
ASSQSYRALEAF
>10|TRBV7-2|TRBJ2-3
ASSFLRNTQY
>15|TRBV19|TRBJ2-1
ASSLWTSGRGRNEQF
>16|TRBV4-3|TRBJ2-2
ASSQEGVGLVYTGELF
>11|TRBV28|TRBJ2-7
ASSSGTGDEQY
>15|TRBV12-3/TRBV12-4|TRBJ2-1
ASSSGWVASGYNEQF
>16|TRBV6-2/TRBV6-3|TRBJ2-6
ASSAGIQGAFGANVLT
>16|TRBV7-9|TRBJ2-6
ASSQNRLLTSGANVLT
>13|TRBV5-1|TRBJ2-7
ASSLEPAGAPEQY
>14|TRBV12-3/TRBV12-4|TRBJ2-5
ASSPPGSGPGETQY
>13|TRBV10-3|TRBJ2-7
AISETLAGSYEQY